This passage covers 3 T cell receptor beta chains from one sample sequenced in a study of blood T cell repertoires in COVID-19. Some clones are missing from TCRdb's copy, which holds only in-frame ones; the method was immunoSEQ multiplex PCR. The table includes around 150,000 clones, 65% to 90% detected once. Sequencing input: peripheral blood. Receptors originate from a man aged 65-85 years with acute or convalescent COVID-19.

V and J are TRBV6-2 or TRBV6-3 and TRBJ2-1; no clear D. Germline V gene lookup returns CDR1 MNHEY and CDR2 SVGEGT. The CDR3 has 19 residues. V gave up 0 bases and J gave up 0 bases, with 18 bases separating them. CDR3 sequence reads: CASSYSIGSGVSSYNEQFF. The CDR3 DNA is TGTGCCAGCAGTTACTCGATCGGTTCAGGCGTGAGCTCCTACAATGAGCAGTTCTTC.

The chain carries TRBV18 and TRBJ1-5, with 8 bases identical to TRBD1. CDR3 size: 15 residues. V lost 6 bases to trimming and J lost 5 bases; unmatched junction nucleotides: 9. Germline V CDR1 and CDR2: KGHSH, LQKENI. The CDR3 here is CASSPSPGQDQPQHF. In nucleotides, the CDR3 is TGTGCCAGCTCGCCATCCCCGGGACAGGATCAGCCCCAGCATTTT.

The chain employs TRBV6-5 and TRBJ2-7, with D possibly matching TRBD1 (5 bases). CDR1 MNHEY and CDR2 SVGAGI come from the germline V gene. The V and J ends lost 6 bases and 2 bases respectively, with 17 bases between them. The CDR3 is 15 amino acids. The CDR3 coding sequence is TGTGCCAGCAGCAAAAATGCAGGGTCGGCCTACGAGCAGTACTTC. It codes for CASSKNAGSAYEQYF.